Listed here are 23 T cell receptor beta chains from one sample, sequenced in a study of shared clonotypes between healthy human individuals. Assay: immunoSEQ multiplex PCR; the TCRdb copy retains only in-frame clones and omits some. The table lists just over 2,000,000 clones, roughly 94% of them singletons. The sample was naive CD4+ T cells sorted from blood. Subset of the sample: CD45RA+ positively selected. These receptors came from a man between 18 and 35 years old in good health.

Details on this clone: A single base separates this from a much larger clone, so it may be a read error. This chain joins TRBV4-1 and TRBJ2-5, with D tentatively TRBD2 (5 bases). Trimming pared 3 bases from V and 1 base from J, leaving 12 bases between. CDR1 and CDR2 from the germline V gene are MGHRA and YSYEKL. This CDR3 comprises 15 residues. The CDR3: CASSHEGVFQETQYF. As DNA, the CDR3 is TGCGCCAGCAGCCATGAGGGAGTATTCCAAGAGACCCAGTACTTC.

The chain links TRBV5-4 to TRBJ2-3; 7 nucleotides agree with TRBD1. Germline lookup yields CDR1 SGHNT and CDR2 YYREEE (reference sequence). V gave up 3 bases and J gave up 0 bases; unmatched junction bases: 7. This CDR3 comprises 16 residues. CDR3 loop: CASSSRDRLSTDTQYF. The DNA for the CDR3 is TGTGCCAGCAGCTCCCGGGACAGACTTAGCACAGATACGCAGTATTTT.

The J gene is TRBJ2-2, the V gene TRBV7-2; D tentatively fits TRBD1 or TRBD2 (5 bases each). From germline, CDR1 is SGHTA and CDR2 FQGNSA. The CDR3 is made up of 15 amino acids. Trimming cost V 4 bases and J 0 bases, with 9 bases left between them. The CDR3 DNA sequence: TGTGCCAGCAGCTGGGGACGGGCGAACACCGGGGAGCTGTTTTTT. Its translation is CASSWGRANTGELFF.

The sample holds one count of this clone. The gene calls are TRBV6-5 and TRBJ2-3; possibly TRBD1 for D (6 bases). CDR3 length: 14 amino acids. V was cut by 8 bases and J by 0 bases, with 12 bases left in between. CDR1 MNHEY and CDR2 SVGAGI come from the germline V gene. CDR3 coding DNA: TGTGCCAGCTCCAGGGGCTCTAGCACAGATACGCAGTATTTT. Its translation is CASSRGSSTDTQYF.

The chain employs TRBV6-5 and TRBJ2-3; TRBD2 is a possible D gene (5 bases). The CDR3 is 15 residues long. The germline gives CDR1 MNHEY, CDR2 SVGAGI. V lost 2 bases and J 2 bases, leaving 11 bases between the germline ends. CDR3 nucleotides: TGTGCCAGCAGTTACGGGAGCGGCCCCACAGATACGCAGTATTTT. As protein: CASSYGSGPTDTQYF.

The CDR3 DNA is TGTGCCAGCAGCGGGCCGACAGGGCAAAACTATGGCTACACCTTC. Amino acids: CASSGPTGQNYGYTF. This rearrangement joins TRBV11-1 to TRBJ1-2; 7 bases agree with TRBD1. The V gene end was trimmed by 5 bases and the J gene end by 2 bases; junction bases not matched to a gene: 8. Germline CDR1 reads SGHAT; CDR2 reads FQDESV (reference sequence). The CDR3 covers 15 residues.

This clone has just one count. The chain has TRBV5-1 and TRBJ1-2; D unclear. V dropped 5 bases and J dropped 1 base, with 9 bases sitting between them. CDR1 SGHRS and CDR2 YFSETQ come from the germline V gene. The CDR3 totals 13 residues. CDR3 loop: CASSLTFNYGYTF. CDR3 DNA: TGCGCCAGCAGTCTTACTTTTAACTATGGCTACACCTTC.

The genes are TRBV30 and TRBJ1-5; maybe TRBD1 (5 bases). Germline V gene sequence: CDR1 GTSNPN, CDR2 SVGIG (reference sequence). The ends were cut back, 2 bases at V and 7 bases at J, with 15 bases in the middle. The CDR3 contains 14 residues. In nucleotides, the CDR3 is TGTGCCTGGAGTAAAACGGGACCCCGCCAGCCCCAGCATTTT. It is translated as CAWSKTGPRQPQHF.

The chain uses TRBV7-2 and TRBJ2-1; D might be TRBD2 (5 bases). The germline V gene encodes CDR1 SGHTA and CDR2 FQGNSA. Deletions cut 5 bases from V and 4 bases from J, with 12 bases between. The CDR3 spans 14 residues. CDR3 in DNA: TGTGCCAGCAGCAGAGGACTCCAGTACAATGAGCAGTTCTTC. This codes for CASSRGLQYNEQFF.

The chain uses TRBV6-4 and TRBJ1-4; D ambiguous. The CDR3 contains 12 residues. CDR1 is MRHNA and CDR2 is SNTAGT in the germline V gene. V shed 4 bases and J shed 4 bases, with 4 bases lying between them. CDR3 DNA: TGTGCCAGCAGTGGGGGTAATGAAAAACTGTTTTTT. Amino acid sequence: CASSGGNEKLFF.

In regard to this clone: This sequence may be a read error, since a much larger clone differs from it by one base. The same CDR3 can be traced to other DNA sequences in this sample. V usage is TRBV20-1 and J usage is TRBJ1-4; D remains ambiguous. Trimming cost V 6 bases and J 8 bases, with 10 bases left between them. CDR3 length: 11 amino acids. Germline CDR1 DFQATT, CDR2 SNEGSKA (reference sequence). Written as DNA, the CDR3 is TGCAGTGCCCTAATTGGCGAAAAACTGTTTTTT. This translates into CSALIGEKLFF.

V is TRBV2 and J is TRBJ2-1; D remains unclear. Germline CDR1 reads SNHLY; CDR2 reads FYNNEI. CDR3 length: 13 amino acids. Trimming removed 6 bases from V and 3 bases from J, with 9 bases in between. The CDR3 region is CASRETDYNEQFF. The CDR3 DNA is TGTGCCAGCAGGGAAACAGACTACAATGAGCAGTTCTTC.

The chain uses TRBV4-1 and TRBJ2-1, with 7 positions matching TRBD2. CDR1 is MGHRA and CDR2 is YSYEKL in the germline V gene. V shed 4 bases and J 5 bases; nucleotides not matched to a gene: 5. The CDR3 sequence is 14 residues long. CDR3 loop: CASSLRDYNNEQFF. The CDR3 bases are TGCGCCAGCAGCCTCCGGGACTACAACAATGAGCAGTTCTTC.

This clone was seen a few times. The chain has TRBV6-1 and TRBJ1-5, with D possibly matching TRBD1 (6 bases). Between the trimmed V and J ends, which lost 9 bases and 2 bases, there was a span of 14 bases. The CDR3 is 14 residues long. Germline values: CDR1 MNHNS, CDR2 SASEGT. CDR3 protein: CASQGGTGNQPQHF. CDR3 sequence (DNA): TGTGCCAGTCAAGGGGGGACGGGCAATCAGCCCCAGCATTTT.

The gene calls are TRBV10-2 and TRBJ2-1, with a possible D match to TRBD1 (6 bases). Between the trimmed V and J ends, which lost 2 bases and 0 bases, there was a span of 8 bases. This CDR3 contains 15 residues. Germline-derived CDR1 and CDR2 are WSHSY and SAAADI. CDR3: CASSEGGFSYNEQFF. DNA of the CDR3: TGCGCCAGCAGTGAGGGGGGCTTCTCCTACAATGAGCAGTTCTTC.

In the case of this clone: A much bigger clone sits one base away, suggesting this may be a read error. The chain recombines TRBV11-2 with TRBJ1-1; 8 bases line up with TRBD1. The length of the CDR3 is 17 residues. Germline assignment: CDR1 SGHAT and CDR2 FQNNGV. CDR3 DNA: TGTGCCAGCAGCTTAAACGAGGGACAGGCCGTGAACGCTGAAGCTTTCTTT. Protein sequence: CASSLNEGQAVNAEAFF.

This chain joins TRBV5-1 and TRBJ2-1; no clear D. The CDR3 sequence is 15 residues long. V was clipped by 4 bases and J by 5 bases, with 16 bases between them. Germline V CDR1 and CDR2: SGHRS, YFSETQ. Here the CDR3 reads CASSLIPALNNEQFF. DNA for the CDR3: TGCGCCAGCAGCCTGATCCCCGCACTAAACAATGAGCAGTTCTTC. Complete variable domain (other parts from reference TRBV5-1 and TRBJ2-1): KAGVTQTPRYLIKTRGQQVTLSCSPISGHRSVSWYQQTPGQGLQFLFEYFSETQRNKGNFPGRFSGRQFSNSRSEMNVSTLELGDSALYLCASSLIPALNNEQFFGPGTRLTVL.

This clone was found once. DNA for the CDR3: TGTGCCAGCCGCGTACAGGGGGCGTCGGTCACTGAAGCTTTCTTT. As protein: CASRVQGASVTEAFF. The rearrangement links TRBV6-6 to TRBJ1-1; TRBD1 aligns across 9 bases. The V gene end was trimmed by 8 bases and the J gene end by 4 bases; junction bases not matched to a gene: 11. CDR1 MNHNY and CDR2 SVGAGI come from the germline V gene (reference sequence). The CDR3 is 15 amino acids.

The CDR3 DNA reads TGCGCCAGCAGCTTGGCGGGGAGGCAGGGTAGGTACGAGCAGTACTTC. Translation gives CASSLAGRQGRYEQYF. The rearrangement joins TRBV5-1 to TRBJ2-7, with D possibly TRBD2 on 6 matching bases. V lost 0 bases and J 4 bases, leaving 17 bases between the germline ends. Per the germline V gene, CDR1 is SGHRS and CDR2 is YFSETQ. The CDR3 has 16 residues.

This clone was detected once. The chain joins TRBV6-5 to TRBJ2-3; D perhaps matches TRBD1 (6 bases). Trimming removed 6 bases at V and 2 bases at J, with 15 bases between. CDR1 is MNHEY, CDR2 SVGAGI, per germline. This CDR3 comprises 15 residues. The chain's CDR3 is CASRGGRQSTDTQYF. CDR3 nucleotide sequence: TGTGCCAGCAGAGGGGGTCGACAGTCCACAGATACGCAGTATTTT.

The J gene is TRBJ2-7, the V gene TRBV30; weak D call: TRBD1 (6 bases). The V end was cut by 2 bases, the J end by 4 bases, with 15 bases between. The germline CDR1 and CDR2 sequences are GTSNPN and SVGIG (reference sequence). This CDR3 is built from 14 residues. The CDR3 sequence is CAWSQGGSIYEQYF. The CDR3 DNA sequence: TGTGCCTGGAGTCAAGGGGGTTCAATTTACGAGCAGTACTTC.

Notes on this clone: This may be a read error, as it is one base from a much larger clone. This CDR3 is also generated by other DNA sequences in the sample. The rearrangement uses TRBV18 and TRBJ1-1, with 8 bases aligning to TRBD1. CDR1 is KGHSH, CDR2 LQKENI, per germline. This CDR3 has 15 amino acids. The CDR3 spells CASSPPGQANTEAFF. CDR3 bases: TGTGCCAGCTCGCCACCGGGACAGGCGAACACTGAAGCTTTCTTT.

The chain carries TRBV27 and TRBJ2-7; D ambiguous. The CDR3 is 14 amino acids. The germline V and J ends were trimmed by 2 bases and 4 bases, with 12 bases remaining between them. The germline gives CDR1 MNHEY, CDR2 SMNVEV (reference sequence). The CDR3 loop reads CASSLSQMTYEQYF. CDR3 DNA sequence: TGTGCCAGCAGTTTAAGCCAGATGACATACGAGCAGTACTTC.